The T cell receptor beta chain under discussion was sequenced for a study of blood T cell repertoires in COVID-19. About the study: Some COVID-19 samples were acute and others convalescent; all came from the United States, Italy and Spain.

Enrollment of patients from Seattle took place during active infection, with longitudinal follow-up. Germline CDR1 is ENHRY and CDR2 is SYGVKD. V lost 5 bases and J 0 bases, leaving 11 bases between the germline ends. This CDR3 comprises 14 residues. This clone was seen only a few times. Sequencing used immunoSEQ multiplex PCR; TCRdb keeps in-frame clones, though not all of them. This table holds about 170,000 clones, 80% to 90% found once. The sequence derives from a woman aged 55-75 years with COVID-19, enrolled during active disease. The sequenced material came from peripheral blood. The gene calls are TRBV10-3 and TRBJ2-7; TRBD1 might be the D (5 bases). The CDR3 spells CAISWTRSSYEQYF. The CDR3 bases are TGTGCCATCAGTTGGACAAGGAGCTCCTACGAGCAGTACTTC.